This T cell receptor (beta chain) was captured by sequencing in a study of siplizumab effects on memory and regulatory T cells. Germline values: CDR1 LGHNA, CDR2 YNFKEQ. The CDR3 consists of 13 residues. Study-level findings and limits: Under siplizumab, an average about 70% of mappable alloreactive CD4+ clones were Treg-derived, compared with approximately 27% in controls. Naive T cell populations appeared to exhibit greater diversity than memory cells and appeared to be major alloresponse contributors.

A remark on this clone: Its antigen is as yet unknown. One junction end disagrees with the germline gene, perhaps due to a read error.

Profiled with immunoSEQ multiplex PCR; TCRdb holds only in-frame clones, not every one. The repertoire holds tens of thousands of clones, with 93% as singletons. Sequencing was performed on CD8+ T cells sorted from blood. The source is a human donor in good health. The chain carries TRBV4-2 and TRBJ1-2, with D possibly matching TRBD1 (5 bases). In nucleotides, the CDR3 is TGTGCCAGCCGCCAGGGTGAACACCCTGGCTACACCTTC. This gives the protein CASRQGEHPGYTF.